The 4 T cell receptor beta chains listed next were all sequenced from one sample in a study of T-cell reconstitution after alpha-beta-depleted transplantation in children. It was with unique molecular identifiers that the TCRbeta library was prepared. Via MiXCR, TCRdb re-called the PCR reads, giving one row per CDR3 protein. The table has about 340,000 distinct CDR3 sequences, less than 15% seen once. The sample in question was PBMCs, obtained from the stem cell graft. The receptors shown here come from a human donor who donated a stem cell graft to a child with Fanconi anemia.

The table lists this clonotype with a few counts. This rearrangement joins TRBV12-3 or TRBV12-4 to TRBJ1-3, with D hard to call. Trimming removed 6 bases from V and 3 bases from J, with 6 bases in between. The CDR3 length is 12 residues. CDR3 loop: CASSRYGNTIYF. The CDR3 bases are TGTGCCAGCAGCCGGTATGGAAACACCATATATTTT.

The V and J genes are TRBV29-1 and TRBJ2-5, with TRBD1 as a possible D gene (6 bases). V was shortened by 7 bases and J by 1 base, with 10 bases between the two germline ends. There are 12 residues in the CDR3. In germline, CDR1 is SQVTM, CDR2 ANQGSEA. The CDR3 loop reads CSALQGQETQYF. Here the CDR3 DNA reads TGCAGCGCTTTACAGGGCCAAGAGACCCAGTACTTC.

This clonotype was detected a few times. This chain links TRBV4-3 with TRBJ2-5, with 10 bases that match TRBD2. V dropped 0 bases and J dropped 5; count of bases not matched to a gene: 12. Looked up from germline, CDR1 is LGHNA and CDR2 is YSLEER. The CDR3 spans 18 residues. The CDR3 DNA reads TGCGCCAGCAGCCAAGATGGTCCGGCTAGCGGGGGCTGGGAGACCCAGTACTTC. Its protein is CASSQDGPASGGWETQYF.

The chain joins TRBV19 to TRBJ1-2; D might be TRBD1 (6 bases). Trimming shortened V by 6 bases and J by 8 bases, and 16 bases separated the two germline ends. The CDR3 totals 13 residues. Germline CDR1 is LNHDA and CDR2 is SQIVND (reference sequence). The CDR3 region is CASSHPGGLGYTF. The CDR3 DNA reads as TGTGCCAGTAGCCACCCCGGGGGGCTGGGCTACACCTTC. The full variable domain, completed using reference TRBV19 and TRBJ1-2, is DGGITQSPKYLFRKEGQNVTLSCEQNLNHDAMYWYRQDPGQGLRLIYYSQIVNDFQKGDIAEGYSVSREKKESFPLTVTSAQKNPTAFYLCASSHPGGLGYTFGSGTRLTVV.